What follows describes a single T cell receptor beta chain. This sample was taken from a study of control samples from healthy donors and cancer patients. Germline CDR1 is SGHTA and CDR2 is FQGNSA. The CDR3 is made up of 14 amino acids. V shed 5 bases and J shed 1 base, with 12 bases lying between them. The method was immunoSEQ multiplex PCR; TCRdb's version includes in-frame clones alone and lacks a portion of them. The sample lists approximately 150,000 clones, more than 85% occurring once. V and J are TRBV7-2 and TRBJ2-7; the D is unclear. This sequence was found in a man aged 25 to 45 in good health. The sample was blood. The CDR3 DNA follows: TGTGCCAGCAGCCCCCGGACGGAATCCTACGAGCAGTACTTC. Encoded protein: CASSPRTESYEQYF.